The 27 T cell receptor beta chains given below trace back to one sample, sequenced in a study of blood T cell repertoires in COVID-19. Libraries were prepared by immunoSEQ multiplex PCR; TCRdb keeps only in-frame clonotypes and omits some of them. The profile shows some 350,000 clones, approximately 90% of them singletons. Sequencing was done on a sample of peripheral blood. These TCRs come from a woman under 30 who had recovered from COVID-19.

This sequence joins TRBV5-6 and TRBJ2-5, with D perhaps TRBD1 (6 bases). Deletions cut 0 bases from V and 5 bases from J, with 8 bases between. Per the germline V gene, CDR1 is SGHDT and CDR2 is YYEEEE. The CDR3 extends over 13 amino acids. CDR3 DNA sequence: TGTGCCAGCAGCTTGGACAGGGCCGAGACCCAGTACTTC. Amino acids: CASSLDRAETQYF.

This clone was observed a single time. This rearrangement joins TRBV4-3 to TRBJ1-2, with a possible D match to TRBD1 (6 bases). Germline CDR1 and CDR2: LGHNA and YSLEER. CDR3 length equals 15 residues. The V gene lost 2 bases and the J gene lost 4 bases, with 14 bases spanning the gap. The CDR3 spells CASSQQTRDTYGYTF. Written as DNA, the CDR3 is TGCGCCAGCAGCCAACAAACCCGGGACACCTATGGCTACACCTTC.

The rearrangement links TRBV19 to TRBJ1-1; 9 bases map to TRBD1. V was clipped by 6 bases and J by 2 bases; unmatched bases: 7. CDR3 size: 15 residues. Germline-derived CDR1 and CDR2 are LNHDA and SQIVND (reference sequence). The CDR3 nucleotides are TGTGCCAGTAGGCCAACAGGGGGCGCAAACACTGAAGCTTTCTTT. Translation gives CASRPTGGANTEAFF.

The V call is TRBV6-6, the J call TRBJ2-7; perhaps TRBD2 as D (7 bases). Per the germline V gene, CDR1 is MNHNY and CDR2 is SVGAGI (reference sequence). Trimming pared 5 bases from V and 7 bases from J, leaving 15 bases between. The CDR3 has 13 residues. The CDR3, as DNA: TGTGCCAGCAGTCCCCGGGGGGCGAGGGAGCAGTACGTC. Encoded protein: CASSPRGAREQYV.

This chain links TRBV7-2 with TRBJ2-5; 11 positions match TRBD2. CDR3 size: 16 residues. With V trimmed by 5 bases and J by 3 bases, 8 bases remained unmatched. Germline values: CDR1 SGHTA, CDR2 FQGNSA. The CDR3 DNA reads as TGTGCCAGCAGCGCTACGACTAGCGGGACAAAAGAGACCCAGTACTTC. Translated, it gives CASSATTSGTKETQYF.

This chain joins TRBV6-5 and TRBJ2-4; 7 nucleotides align to TRBD2. Per the germline V gene, CDR1 is MNHEY and CDR2 is SVGAGI. With V trimmed by 2 bases and J by 8 bases, 6 bases remained unmatched. CDR3 size: 14 residues. As DNA, the CDR3 is TGTGCCAGCAGTTACACAGCGGGATGGGACATTCAGTACTTC. It yields the protein CASSYTAGWDIQYF.

This clone has a single count. This chain uses TRBV7-9 with TRBJ2-2, with D tentatively TRBD1 (5 bases). Germline values: CDR1 SEHNR, CDR2 FQNEAQ (reference sequence). CDR3 length equals 15 residues. The V and J ends lost 4 bases and 1 base respectively, with 10 bases between them. The CDR3 loop is CASSSDIQNTGELFF. In nucleotides, the CDR3 is TGTGCCAGCAGCTCGGACATCCAGAACACCGGGGAGCTGTTTTTT.

In its sample, this clone was seen a few times. The chain's CDR3 is CASSFSRDRDSALPYDGYTF. The CDR3, as DNA: TGTGCCAGCAGCTTTTCCCGCGACCGGGACTCGGCTCTTCCCTACGATGGCTACACCTTC. The V and J genes are TRBV12-1 and TRBJ1-2. TRBV12-1 is described as a pseudogene. The CDR3 sequence is 20 residues long.

J is TRBJ2-1 and V is TRBV7-9; D uncertain. Per germline, CDR1 SEHNR and CDR2 FQNEAQ (reference sequence). V was cut by 2 bases and J by 6 bases, with 5 bases left in between. The CDR3 has 12 residues. The CDR3 reads CASSLLSNEQFF. The CDR3 nucleotides read TGTGCCAGCAGCTTACTCTCCAATGAGCAGTTCTTC.

This clone was detected only once. The chain recombines TRBV24-1 with TRBJ1-2; TRBD1 is a possible D gene (6 bases). Trimming cost V 2 bases and J 7 bases, with 25 bases left between them. The CDR3 extends over 18 amino acids. Per the germline V gene, CDR1 is KGHDR and CDR2 is SFDVKD. CDR3 DNA: TGTGCCACCAGTGATTCGCCACACCAACAGGGCACTTATGGTGGCTACACCTTC. Its translation: CATSDSPHQQGTYGGYTF.

This chain links TRBV27 with TRBJ2-3; 9 nucleotides align to TRBD2. The CDR3 spans 15 residues. CDR1 and CDR2 from the germline V gene are MNHEY and SMNVEV (reference sequence). J gave up 6 bases and V 3 bases, and 7 bases lay outside the gene matches. The CDR3: CASSFQLAGPDTQYF. DNA of the CDR3: TGTGCCAGCAGTTTCCAACTAGCGGGCCCCGATACGCAGTATTTT.

Here the CDR3 DNA reads TGTGCCAGCAGTAACACAGGCTATGGCTACACCTTC. Its translation: CASSNTGYGYTF. The V and J genes are TRBV6-2 or TRBV6-3 and TRBJ1-2; D is perhaps TRBD1 (5 bases). This CDR3 has 12 amino acids. The V and J ends lost 5 bases and 4 bases respectively, with 8 bases between them. Germline CDR1 MNHEY, CDR2 SVGEGT.

The chain has TRBV20-1 and TRBJ2-1; a possible D gene is TRBD2 (5 bases). Trimming left V 3 bases short and J 6 bases short, with 12 bases between. This CDR3 contains 13 residues. Germline V gives CDR1 DFQATT, CDR2 SNEGSKA (reference sequence). The CDR3 DNA reads TGCAGTGCTAGTAGGCCTAGCCCCAATGAGCAGTTCTTC. It translates to CSASRPSPNEQFF.

The CDR3: CASSLFSLGQEGTEAFF. DNA for the CDR3: TGTGCCAGCAGTTTATTCTCCCTCGGACAGGAAGGCACTGAAGCTTTCTTT. V and J are TRBV27 and TRBJ1-1; TRBD1 aligns across 7 bases. CDR1 MNHEY and CDR2 SMNVEV come from the germline V gene (reference sequence). Unmatched junction bases numbered 12, after V lost 1 base and J lost 4 bases. The CDR3 consists of 17 residues.

This rearrangement joins TRBV18 to TRBJ2-5; the match to TRBD1 covers 10 bases. From germline, CDR1 is KGHSH and CDR2 LQKENI. V shed 4 bases, J shed 4 bases, and the junction held 12 bases outside the gene matches. This CDR3 has 17 amino acids. The CDR3 DNA reads TGTGCCAGCTCACTTCGACAGGGGGCTGGTGTCCGAGAGACCCAGTACTTC. Protein sequence: CASSLRQGAGVRETQYF. Drawing the rest from reference TRBV18 and TRBJ2-5, the complete variable domain is NAGVMQNPRHLVRRRGQEARLRCSPMKGHSHVYWYRQLPEEGLKFMVYLQKENIIDESGMPKERFSAEFPKEGPSILRIQQVVRGDSAAYFCASSLRQGAGVRETQYFGPGTRLLVL.

The CDR3 nucleotides are TGTGCCAGCAGTTCGGCCGGGTCAGCTTCCTACAATGAGCAGTTCTTC. Its protein is CASSSAGSASYNEQFF. This chain connects TRBV5-4 to TRBJ2-1; D uncertain. Germline V gene sequence: CDR1 SGHNT, CDR2 YYREEE (reference sequence). This CDR3 has 16 residues. V shed 5 bases and J shed 1 base, with 16 bases lying between them.

The gene calls are TRBV20-1 and TRBJ2-3; tentative D call: TRBD2 (6 bases). The CDR3 totals 11 residues. Germline CDR1 reads DFQATT; CDR2 reads SNEGSKA (reference sequence). CDR3 nucleotide sequence: TGCAGCGCAGGGAGGCAAGATACGCAGTATTTT. This gives the protein CSAGRQDTQYF.

The chain couples TRBV4-3 to TRBJ2-5; TRBD2 is a possible D gene (6 bases). V dropped 5 bases and J dropped 1 base, with 17 bases sitting between them. This CDR3 contains 16 residues. Germline CDR1 LGHNA, CDR2 YSLEER. The chain's CDR3 is CASSLIRRGGQETQYF. The CDR3 nucleotides are TGCGCCAGCAGCTTAATACGGCGGGGCGGCCAAGAGACCCAGTACTTC.

CDR3 sequence reads: CASSLTGTGGDYGYTF. CDR3 bases: TGCGCCAGCAGCTTGACCGGGACAGGGGGCGACTATGGCTACACCTTC. The V call is TRBV5-1, the J call TRBJ1-2, with TRBD1 identical over 12 bases. Looked up from germline, CDR1 is SGHRS and CDR2 is YFSETQ. J lost 3 bases, V lost 1 base, and 4 bases had no gene match. The CDR3 covers 16 residues.

The CDR3 region has the DNA TGCGCCAGCTCGCCAGGGGAGGAGACCCAGTACTTC. Translation gives CASSPGEETQYF. The chain links TRBV10-2 to TRBJ2-5, with a weak D call TRBD1 (6 bases). Trimming left V 8 bases short and J 5 bases short, with 12 bases between. There are 12 residues in the CDR3. CDR1 is WSHSY and CDR2 is SAAADI in the germline V gene.

CDR3: CASSPGQAMEKLFF. DNA for the CDR3: TGTGCCAGCAGCCCAGGACAGGCAATGGAAAAACTGTTTTTT. This chain uses TRBV28 with TRBJ1-4; 7 positions agree with TRBD1. In germline, CDR1 is MDHEN, CDR2 SYDVKM. The CDR3 covers 14 residues. The ends lost 6 bases at V and 8 bases at J; junction bases unmatched: 9. The entire variable domain, with the rest obtained from reference TRBV28 and TRBJ1-4, is as follows: DVKVTQSSRYLVKRTGEKVFLECVQDMDHENMFWYRQDPGLGLRLIYFSYDVKMKEKGDIPEGYSVSREKKERFSLILESASTNQTSMYLCASSPGQAMEKLFFGSGTQLSVL.

This chain uses TRBV4-3 with TRBJ1-3; D possibly corresponds to TRBD1 (5 bases). CDR1 is LGHNA and CDR2 is YSLEER in the germline V gene. V dropped 1 base and J dropped 2 bases, with 15 bases sitting between them. The CDR3 has 17 residues. CDR3 DNA sequence: TGCGCCAGCAGCCAAGTGGCCTTCGCAGGGACTGGAAACACCATATATTTT. Translation gives CASSQVAFAGTGNTIYF.

The rearrangement links TRBV10-1 to TRBJ2-5; 8 nucleotides line up with TRBD2. From germline, CDR1 is WNHNN and CDR2 SYGVQD (reference sequence). The J segment lost 3 bases and the V segment lost 5 bases, leaving 5 bases of the junction unmatched. The CDR3 is 14 amino acids. In DNA, the CDR3 is TGCGCCAGCAGTCGGCGACTAGCGAAAGAGACCCAGTACTTC. Protein: CASSRRLAKETQYF.

The V call is TRBV11-3, the J call TRBJ2-7, with a possible D match to TRBD2 (5 bases). Germline V gene sequence: CDR1 SGHNT, CDR2 YENEEA. CDR3 size: 13 residues. V lost 1 base and J 3 bases, leaving 7 bases between the germline ends. The CDR3 nucleotides are TGTGCCAGCAGCTTAGCGGCGGGCTACGAGCAGTACGTC. Translation: CASSLAAGYEQYV.

There are a few counts of this clone. CDR3 in amino acids: CASSHQGAQPQHF. The CDR3 DNA is TGTGCCAGCAGCCATCAAGGGGCTCAGCCCCAGCATTTT. The V gene is TRBV3-1 (or the pseudogene TRBV3-2), the J gene TRBJ1-5; D may be TRBD1 (5 bases). The V end lost 3 bases, the J end lost 6 bases, and 9 bases lay between the germline ends. Germline CDR1 and CDR2: LGHDT and YNNKEL (reference sequence). The CDR3 consists of 13 residues.

This rearrangement joins TRBV4-1 to TRBJ1-5, with D perhaps TRBD1 (6 bases). The V and J ends lost 5 bases and 3 bases respectively, with 11 bases between them. This CDR3 is 14 amino acids long. Germline loops: CDR1 MGHRA, CDR2 YSYEKL. CDR3 nucleotides: TGCGCCAGCAGCGCCCGGACAGTCAATCAGCCCCAGCATTTT. Encoded protein: CASSARTVNQPQHF.

Of note for this clone: One end of the junction fails to match germline, which may point to a read error. The CDR3 DNA sequence: TGTGCCAGCAGCGTAGCATGGGGAGCGGTGCACAATGAACAGTTCTTC. Translated, it gives CASSVAWGAVHNEQFF. The chain links TRBV9 to TRBJ2-1, with D possibly matching TRBD2 (5 bases). CDR3 length equals 16 residues. The germline gives CDR1 SGDLS, CDR2 YYNGEE.